This T cell receptor (beta chain) was observed in a study of T-cell memory formation after mild COVID-19. TCRdb itself ran the 5' RACE reads through MiXCR, one entry per CDR3 protein. There are about 350,000 distinct CDR3 sequences in the sample; 28% occur only once, and roughly 14% lies in the top ten. This clonotype was seen more than once but under ten times. The CDR3 contains 18 residues. Germline loops: CDR1 SEHNR, CDR2 FQNEAQ (reference sequence). V shed 6 bases, J shed 5 bases, and the junction held 15 bases outside the gene matches. The sample comprised PBMCs or a T cell subset sorted from them (not recorded which). The chain has TRBV7-9 and TRBJ2-1; 11 bases are a match to TRBD2. The origin of this receptor is an adult woman who had mild COVID-19 (a few samples of this study predate the infection). Cell type and time point are not known. The CDR3 spells CASRSIRFSGRADNEQFF. The DNA for the CDR3 is TGTGCCAGCAGATCGATCCGTTTTAGCGGGAGGGCGGACAATGAGCAGTTCTTC.